This TCR beta chain was documented in a study of control samples from healthy donors and cancer patients. Here immunoSEQ multiplex PCR was the method, and the copy in TCRdb shows in-frame clones only, minus some. Of 89,000 or so clones listed, around 87% were seen once; the top ten hold around 20%. The trim removed 8 bases at V and 2 bases at J, leaving 8 bases unmatched. Germline CDR1 is SQVTM and CDR2 is ANQGSEA. This CDR3 spans 15 amino acids. The clonotype comes from a man aged 45-65 years in good health. This chain links TRBV29-1 with TRBJ1-6, with TRBD1 matching 8 bases. Sequenced: blood. The CDR3 region is CSSDGQGAYNSPLHF. In DNA form, the CDR3 reads TGCAGCTCTGACGGACAGGGCGCCTATAATTCACCCCTCCACTTT. The full variable domain, rest sourced from reference TRBV29-1 and TRBJ1-6, is SAVISQKPSRDICQRGTSLTIQCQVDSQVTMMFWYRQQPGQSLTLIATANQGSEATYESGFVIDKFPISRPNLTFSTLTVSNMSPEDSSIYLCSSDGQGAYNSPLHFGNGTRLTVT.